This TCR beta chain was sequenced for a study of cytomegalovirus exposure and HLA in healthy donors. Regarding the study as a whole: In the approximately 120 validation repertoires, a later analysis found that first-cohort TCR clusters tended to co-occur. Among TCR sequences, most were rare, though some public TCRs appeared in many donors.

CDR1 and CDR2 (germline): LGHNA, YSLEER. Trimming pared 1 base from V and 1 base from J, leaving 6 bases between. The CDR3 sequence is 14 residues long. Turning to this clone: The antigen is not known.

The table came from immunoSEQ multiplex PCR; TCRdb's copy has only in-frame clones and leaves some out. This table holds approximately 180,000 clones, around nine tenths found once. Sequenced sample: PBMCs. The chain combines TRBV4-3 with TRBJ2-3; D is unresolved. This TCR was sampled from a man younger than 35 in good health and CMV-seropositive. The CDR3 sequence is CASSQVFGTDTQYF. The CDR3 coding sequence is TGCGCCAGCAGCCAAGTATTTGGCACAGATACGCAGTATTTT.